This T cell receptor (beta chain) comes out of a study of T-cell memory formation after mild COVID-19. Ten or more counts support this clonotype. The CDR3 covers 14 residues. Trimming removed 2 bases from V and 6 bases from J, with 13 bases in between. TCRdb reprocessed the 5' RACE reads via MiXCR and lists one record per CDR3 protein. The sample lists around 29,000 distinct CDR3 sequences, about 12% occurring once. This TCR derives from an adult woman who had mild COVID-19 (a few samples of this study predate the infection). Cell type and time point are not known. The rearrangement links TRBV12-3 or TRBV12-4 to TRBJ1-2, with D tentatively TRBD1 (5 bases). The sample taken for sequencing was PBMCs or a T cell subset sorted from them (not recorded which). CDR3 residues: CASSLRGSVDGYTF. The DNA of the CDR3 is TGTGCCAGCAGTTTAAGGGGATCCGTCGATGGCTACACCTTC.